One T cell receptor (beta chain) is described in this entry. Its target is not known. Deletions cut 4 bases from V and 7 bases from J, with 9 bases between. The length of the CDR3 is 12 residues. The germline V gene has CDR1 SGDLS and CDR2 YYNGEE. Caucasian adults residing in Nashville, Tennessee made up all the donors. CD4+ cell separation produced CD45RA+ naive and CD45RA-negative memory subsets. These data belong to a study of shared clonotypes between healthy human individuals. Overall study findings and caveats: Sampling covered nothing but blood. Tissue TCR repertoires likely differ from those found in blood. Shared across a few donors were around 5% of the naive CD4 clonotypes.

Measured with immunoSEQ multiplex PCR; TCRdb has only the in-frame clones, and not every one. There are 1,500,000 or so clones in the sample; over 95% occur only once, and 1.2% lies in the top ten. The rearrangement joins TRBV9 to TRBJ2-1; D is undetermined. The receptor's source is a man in his thirties or forties in good health. Sequencing was performed on naive CD4+ T cells sorted from blood. Subset denoted: CD45RA+ positively selected. The DNA for the CDR3 is TGTGCCAGCAGCCCCCTTAGGAATGAGCAGTTCTTC. Protein sequence: CASSPLRNEQFF.